The 4 T cell receptor beta chains below all came from one sample that was sequenced in a study of molecular identifiers for immune sequencing clone quantification. Via MiXCR, TCRdb re-called the PCR reads, giving one row per CDR3 protein. The data contain over 600,000 distinct CDR3 sequences, about 20% of them singletons. The material sequenced was naive CD8+ T cells from blood, with Jurkat cell RNA spiked in. The sample's subset: FACS-sorted CD8+CD4-CCR7+CD45RA+ naive T cells. The origin of the receptors is a human donor in good health. Some libraries in this study had Jurkat cell RNA spiked in.

This clonotype was seen a handful of times. This may arise from a read error, as a much more abundant clone is one base away. V and J are TRBV27 and TRBJ2-4; a weak D match, TRBD1 (6 bases). Germline V gene lookup returns CDR1 MNHEY and CDR2 SMNVEV (reference sequence). This CDR3 spans 11 amino acids. This chain's CDR3 is CASSMGDIQCF. Here the CDR3 DNA reads TGTGCCAGCAGTATGGGGGACATTCAGTGCTTC.

There are a few counts of this clonotype. The J gene is TRBJ2-1, the V gene TRBV9; 12 bases are shared with TRBD2. V shed 0 bases and J 10 bases; nucleotides not matched to a gene: 8. The CDR3 has 16 amino acids. Germline V gives CDR1 SGDLS, CDR2 YYNGEE. The CDR3 region has the DNA TGTGCCAGCAGCGTAGGGCTAGCGGGAGGGGGAGGGGAGCAGTTCTTC. Translated, it gives CASSVGLAGGGGEQFF. Looking up the rest from reference TRBV9 and TRBJ2-1 gives the full variable domain: DSGVTQTPKHLITATGQRVTLRCSPRSGDLSVYWYQQSLDQGLQFLIQYYNGEERAKGNILERFSAQQFPDLHSELNLSSLELGDSALYFCASSVGLAGGGGEQFFGPGTRLTVL.

This clonotype occurred many times. V and J are TRBV7-2 and TRBJ2-7; maybe TRBD1 (5 bases). V gave up 4 bases and J gave up 5 bases, with 15 bases separating them. The CDR3 totals 14 residues. Germline V gives CDR1 SGHTA, CDR2 FQGNSA. DNA for the CDR3: TGTGCCAGCAGCTCGTCCCTGGACAACCACGAGCAGTACTTC. Translating gives CASSSSLDNHEQYF.

This clonotype was found many times. This sequence joins TRBV2 and TRBJ2-3, with D perhaps matching TRBD1 (6 bases). Per the germline V gene, CDR1 is SNHLY and CDR2 is FYNNEI. This CDR3 has 15 residues. Trimming removed 7 bases from V and 2 bases from J, with 16 bases in between. This CDR3 reads CASTKVVGATDTQYF. CDR3 DNA sequence: TGTGCCAGCACCAAAGTCGTGGGGGCCACAGATACGCAGTATTTT.